This T cell receptor beta chain was captured in a study of CD8 T cells in Susac syndrome. From blood CD8+ and CD4+ T cells, the TCR beta chain was sequenced. TEMRA cells were enriched by FACS, while CD8+ and CD4+ T cells were obtained through a negative isolation that was performed magnetically. The germline gives CDR1 SQVTM, CDR2 ANQGSEA. V was clipped by 7 bases and J by 0 bases, with 18 bases between them. This CDR3 has 15 residues. RNA amounts of about 0.5 to 1 ug underwent reverse transcription with random hexamers. The authors amplified TCR beta CDR3 across 54 Vbeta and 13 Jbeta using immunoSEQ multiplex PCR. A single record per CDR3 protein comes from TCRdb applying MiXCR to the immunoSEQ multiplex PCR reads. Among 95,000 to 150,000 distinct CDR3 sequences listed, about 95% were seen once.

The V gene is TRBV29-1, the J gene TRBJ1-1, with D tentatively TRBD1 (5 bases). The specimen was CD4+ T cells from PBMCs. This receptor was taken from a human donor in good health. CDR3 DNA: TGCAGCGCTGTACTGGGGGTGGACATGAACACTGAAGCTTTCTTT. Amino acid sequence: CSAVLGVDMNTEAFF. Looking up the rest from reference TRBV29-1 and TRBJ1-1 gives the full variable domain: SAVISQKPSRDICQRGTSLTIQCQVDSQVTMMFWYRQQPGQSLTLIATANQGSEATYESGFVIDKFPISRPNLTFSTLTVSNMSPEDSSIYLCSAVLGVDMNTEAFFGQGTRLTVV.